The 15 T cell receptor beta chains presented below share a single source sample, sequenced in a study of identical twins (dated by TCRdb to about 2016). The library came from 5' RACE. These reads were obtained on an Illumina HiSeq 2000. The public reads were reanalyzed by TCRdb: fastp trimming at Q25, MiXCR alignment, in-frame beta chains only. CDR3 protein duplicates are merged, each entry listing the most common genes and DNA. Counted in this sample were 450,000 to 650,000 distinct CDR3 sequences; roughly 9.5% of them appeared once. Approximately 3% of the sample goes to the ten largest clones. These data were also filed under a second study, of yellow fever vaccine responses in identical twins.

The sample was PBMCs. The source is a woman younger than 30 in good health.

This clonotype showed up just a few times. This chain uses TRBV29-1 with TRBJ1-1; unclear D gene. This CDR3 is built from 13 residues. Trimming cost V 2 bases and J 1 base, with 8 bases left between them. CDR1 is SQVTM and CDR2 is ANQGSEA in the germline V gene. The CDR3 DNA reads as TGCAGCGTTGAACCAGAGGGGAACACTGAAGCTTTCTTT. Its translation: CSVEPEGNTEAFF.

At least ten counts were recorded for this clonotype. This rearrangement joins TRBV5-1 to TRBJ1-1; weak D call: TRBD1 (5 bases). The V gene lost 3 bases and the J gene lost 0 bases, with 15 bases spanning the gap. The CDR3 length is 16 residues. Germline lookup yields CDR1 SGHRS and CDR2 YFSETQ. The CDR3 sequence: CASSSLDSPMNTEAFF. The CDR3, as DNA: TGCGCCAGCAGCTCCCTAGACAGTCCCATGAACACTGAAGCTTTCTTT.

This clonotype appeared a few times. The CDR3, as DNA: TGTGCCAGCAGCTTCGGTACTGGCGGGGCCTCTACCTATGTGCAGTACTTC. Its protein is CASSFGTGGASTYVQYF. V and J are TRBV11-2 and TRBJ2-7; D is perhaps TRBD2 (6 bases). Trimming pared 3 bases from V and 9 bases from J, leaving 27 bases between. The germline V gene encodes CDR1 SGHAT and CDR2 FQNNGV. This CDR3 spans 17 amino acids.

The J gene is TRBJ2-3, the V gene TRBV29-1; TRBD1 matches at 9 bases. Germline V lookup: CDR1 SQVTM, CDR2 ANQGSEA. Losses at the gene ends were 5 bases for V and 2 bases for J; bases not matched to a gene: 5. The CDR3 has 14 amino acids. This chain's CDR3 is CSVLNRGLTDTQYF. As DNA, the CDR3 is TGCAGCGTTCTCAACAGGGGGCTCACAGATACGCAGTATTTT.

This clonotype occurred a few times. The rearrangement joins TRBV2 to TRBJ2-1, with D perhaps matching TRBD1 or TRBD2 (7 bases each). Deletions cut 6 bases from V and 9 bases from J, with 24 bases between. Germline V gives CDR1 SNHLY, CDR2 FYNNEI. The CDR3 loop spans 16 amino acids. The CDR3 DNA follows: TGTGCCAGCAGATTTCAGGGGGGGGCATCTAATACTGAGCAGTTCTTC. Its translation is CASRFQGGASNTEQFF.

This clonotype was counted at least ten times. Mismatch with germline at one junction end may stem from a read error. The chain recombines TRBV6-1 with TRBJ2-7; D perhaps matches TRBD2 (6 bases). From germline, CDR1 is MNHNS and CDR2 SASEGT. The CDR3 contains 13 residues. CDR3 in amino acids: CASSEARGANMGF. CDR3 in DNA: TGTGCCAGCAGTGAAGCGCGGGGTGCAAACATGGGCTTC.

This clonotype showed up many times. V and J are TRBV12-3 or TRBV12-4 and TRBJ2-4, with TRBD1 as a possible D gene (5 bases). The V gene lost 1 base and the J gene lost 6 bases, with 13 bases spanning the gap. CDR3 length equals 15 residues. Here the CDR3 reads CASSLVQGSRNIQYF. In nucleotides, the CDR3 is TGTGCCAGCAGTTTAGTCCAGGGTTCGAGAAACATTCAGTACTTC.

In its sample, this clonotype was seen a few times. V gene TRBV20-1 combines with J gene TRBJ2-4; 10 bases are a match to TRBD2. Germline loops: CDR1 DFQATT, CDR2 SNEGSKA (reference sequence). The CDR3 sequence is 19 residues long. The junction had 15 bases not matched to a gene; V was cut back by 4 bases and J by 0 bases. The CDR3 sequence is CSAKYSGLAWPLAKNIQYF. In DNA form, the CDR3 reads TGCAGTGCTAAATACTCGGGACTAGCGTGGCCCCTAGCCAAAAACATTCAGTACTTC.

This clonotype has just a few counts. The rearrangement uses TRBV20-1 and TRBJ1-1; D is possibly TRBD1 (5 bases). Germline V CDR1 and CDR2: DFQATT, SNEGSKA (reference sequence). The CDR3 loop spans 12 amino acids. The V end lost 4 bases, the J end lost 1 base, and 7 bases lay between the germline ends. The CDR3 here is CSATQENTEAFF. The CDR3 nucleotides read TGCAGTGCTACACAGGAGAACACTGAAGCTTTCTTT.

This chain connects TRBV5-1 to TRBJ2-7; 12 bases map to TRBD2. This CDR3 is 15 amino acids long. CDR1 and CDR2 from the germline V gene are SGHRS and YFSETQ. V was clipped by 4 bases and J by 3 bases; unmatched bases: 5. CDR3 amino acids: CASSTLAGGDYEQYF. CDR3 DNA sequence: TGCGCCAGCAGCACTCTAGCGGGAGGGGACTACGAGCAGTACTTC.

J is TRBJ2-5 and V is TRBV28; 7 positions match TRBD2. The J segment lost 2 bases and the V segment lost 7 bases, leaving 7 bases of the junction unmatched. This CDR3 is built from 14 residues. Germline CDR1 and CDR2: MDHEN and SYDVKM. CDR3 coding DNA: TGTGCCAGCAACGAACTCGGGGGGCAAGAGACCCAGTACTTC. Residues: CASNELGGQETQYF.

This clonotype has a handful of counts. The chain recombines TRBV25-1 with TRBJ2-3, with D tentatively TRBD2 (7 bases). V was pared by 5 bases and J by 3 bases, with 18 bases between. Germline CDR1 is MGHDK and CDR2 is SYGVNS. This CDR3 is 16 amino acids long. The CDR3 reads CASSSLRGALTDTQYF. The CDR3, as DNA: TGTGCCAGCAGTAGCCTCCGGGGGGCGTTGACAGATACGCAGTATTTT.

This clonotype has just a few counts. CDR3 in DNA: TGTGCCAGCAGCTTATTGGGGGCGGGAAACACTGAAGCTTTCTTT. Translated, it gives CASSLLGAGNTEAFF. The V gene is TRBV7-2, the J gene TRBJ1-1, with D possibly TRBD1 on 6 matching bases. CDR1 is SGHTA and CDR2 is FQGNSA in the germline V gene. This CDR3 spans 15 amino acids. The ends were cut back, 2 bases at V and 2 bases at J, with 12 bases in the middle.

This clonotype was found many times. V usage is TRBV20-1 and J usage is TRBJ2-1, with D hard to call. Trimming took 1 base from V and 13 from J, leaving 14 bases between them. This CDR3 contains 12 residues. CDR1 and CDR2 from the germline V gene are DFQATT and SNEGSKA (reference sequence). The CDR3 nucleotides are TGCAGTGCTAGAGTCTTTGAGATGAGACAGTTCTTC. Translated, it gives CSARVFEMRQFF.

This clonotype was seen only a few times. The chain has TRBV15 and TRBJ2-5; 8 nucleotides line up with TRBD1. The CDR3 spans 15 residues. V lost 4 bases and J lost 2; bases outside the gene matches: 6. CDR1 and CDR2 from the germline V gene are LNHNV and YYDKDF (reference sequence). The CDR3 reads CATSIGGQGQETQYF. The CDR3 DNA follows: TGTGCCACCAGCATAGGCGGACAGGGTCAAGAGACCCAGTACTTC.